One and the same sample provided the 14 T cell receptor beta chains below, sequenced in a study of breast tumors, draining lymph nodes, adjacent tissues. TCRdb re-analysed the multiplex PCR reads in MiXCR, keeping a single row per CDR3 protein. The table records about 200,000 distinct CDR3 sequences, approximately 36% of them present only once. The lymph nodes were axillary draining lymph nodes from breast cancer patients. The sequencing input was axillary lymph node tissue. The receptors here all came from a female donor with breast cancer. Some clones in this sample may be carry-over from other donors' samples.

This clonotype was counted at least ten times. The J gene is TRBJ2-1, the V gene TRBV12-3 or TRBV12-4; D may be TRBD2 (9 bases). This CDR3 is 15 amino acids long. The V end was cut by 5 bases, the J end by 6 bases, with 17 bases between. The CDR3 coding sequence is TGTGCCAGCAGTCGACAGGGGACTAGCCCCAATGAGCAGTTCTTC. Translating it yields CASSRQGTSPNEQFF.

This clonotype has a handful of counts. The chain links TRBV5-5 to TRBJ1-5; TRBD1 is a possible D gene (5 bases). V was trimmed by 5 bases and J by 6 bases, leaving 15 bases between them. CDR3 length: 14 residues. Germline V CDR1 and CDR2: SGHKS, YYEKEE (reference sequence). The CDR3 nucleotides read TGTGCCAGCAGTTTTGGGACGACTATTCAGCCCCAGCATTTT. This encodes CASSFGTTIQPQHF.

Many counts were recorded for this clonotype. This chain joins TRBV2 and TRBJ2-7, with 8 bases aligning to TRBD2. V lost 5 bases and J lost 2; bases outside the gene matches: 8. Germline V gene lookup returns CDR1 SNHLY and CDR2 FYNNEI. There are 15 residues in the CDR3. The CDR3 protein is CASSIRPGLAYEQYF. CDR3 in DNA: TGTGCCAGCAGTATACGACCGGGACTAGCCTACGAGCAGTACTTC. Complete variable domain (other parts from reference TRBV2 and TRBJ2-7): EPEVTQTPSHQVTQMGQEVILRCVPISNHLYFYWYRQILGQKVEFLVSFYNNEISEKSEIFDDQFSVERPDGSNFTLKIRSTKLEDSAMYFCASSIRPGLAYEQYFGPGTRLTVT.

This clonotype was detected many times. The chain couples TRBV14 to TRBJ2-1; 13 bases fit TRBD2. The length of the CDR3 is 16 residues. After removal of 4 bases from V and 9 bases from J, the junction contained 9 bases not matched to a gene. The germline gives CDR1 SGHDN, CDR2 FVKESK. CDR3 coding DNA: TGTGCCAGCAGCCCTCCGGGACTAGCGGGAAAAAGTGAGCAGTTCTTC. It codes for CASSPPGLAGKSEQFF.

There are many counts of this clonotype. The rearrangement links TRBV7-2 to TRBJ1-3; 9 bases agree with TRBD1. Germline CDR1 and CDR2: SGHTA and FQGNSA. The V segment lost 5 bases and the J segment 2 bases; nucleotides outside the gene matches: 1. The CDR3 consists of 14 residues. In DNA form, the CDR3 reads TGTGCCAGCAGCCGGACAGGGGCTGGAAACACCATATATTTT. Translated: CASSRTGAGNTIYF.

This clonotype occurred many times. CDR3 nucleotides: TGTGCCAGCAGCTTGGTGGCTTCGGGGCGTCTAGAACTGTTTTTT. It specifies CASSLVASGRLELFF. The rearrangement joins TRBV7-4 to TRBJ1-4, with D maybe TRBD1 (5 bases). Germline CDR1 is SGHVT and CDR2 is SQSDAQ. This CDR3 has 15 amino acids. The V end lost 3 bases, the J end lost 12 bases, and 20 bases lay between the germline ends.

This chain joins TRBV5-6 and TRBJ2-7, with D maybe TRBD2 (5 bases). CDR1 is SGHDT and CDR2 is YYEEEE in the germline V gene. V gave up 0 bases and J gave up 4 bases, with 17 bases separating them. The length of the CDR3 is 16 residues. CDR3 sequence: CASSLGGPGRSYEQYF. CDR3 DNA sequence: TGTGCCAGCAGCTTGGGAGGGCCCGGTAGGTCATACGAGCAGTACTTC.

Ten or more counts support this clonotype. The V call is TRBV12-3 or TRBV12-4, the J call TRBJ2-7, with TRBD1 matching 9 bases. The CDR3 has 15 residues. Germline trimming cut 4 bases from V and 0 bases from J; bases unmatched to any gene: 4. CDR3 residues: CASSSPGQGSYEQYF. CDR3 in DNA: TGTGCCAGCAGTTCTCCGGGACAGGGCTCCTACGAGCAGTACTTC.

In DNA, the CDR3 is TGTGCCAGCAGTGAAACAGGGAGCGCAGCTTTCTTT. Amino acids: CASSETGSAAFF. The chain is built from TRBV2 and TRBJ1-1; tentative D call: TRBD1 (6 bases). The CDR3 runs to 12 residues. CDR1 is SNHLY, CDR2 FYNNEI, per germline. Between the trimmed V and J ends, which lost 2 bases and 10 bases, there was a span of 11 bases.

This clonotype was counted at least ten times. V and J are TRBV7-2 and TRBJ2-1, with 16 bases matching TRBD2. Per the germline V gene, CDR1 is SGHTA and CDR2 is FQGNSA. V lost 4 bases, J lost 14 bases, and 5 bases stayed unmatched. The CDR3 has 14 amino acids. The CDR3 protein is CASSSGLAGGRKFF. The CDR3 DNA is TGTGCCAGCAGCTCGGGACTAGCGGGGGGGCGGAAGTTCTTC.

This clonotype has a count of ten or more. The chain recombines TRBV20-1 with TRBJ1-4; maybe TRBD1 (6 bases). The CDR3 is 14 amino acids. V shed 5 bases and J shed 8 bases, with 18 bases lying between them. Per the germline V gene, CDR1 is DFQATT and CDR2 is SNEGSKA (reference sequence). CDR3 sequence reads: CSALTTGPGEKLFF. CDR3 nucleotides: TGCAGTGCTCTCACTACAGGGCCTGGCGAAAAACTGTTTTTT.

Many counts were recorded for this clonotype. The V and J genes are TRBV24-1 and TRBJ2-1; D possibly corresponds to TRBD2 (6 bases). CDR1 and CDR2 from the germline V gene are KGHDR and SFDVKD. V shed 4 bases and J shed 8 bases, with 14 bases lying between them. CDR3 length equals 14 residues. The CDR3 region has the DNA TGTGCCACCAGTGAGGCCGGGACGGGGGATGAGCAGTTCTTC. It encodes CATSEAGTGDEQFF.

This clonotype occurred a few times. It may be a read error: a sequence one base away is much more abundant. The CDR3 region has the DNA TGCAGTGCTAGAGCAGGGGTCATTGGCTCTGGCTACACCTTC. Translating gives CSARAGVIGSGYTF. The V gene is TRBV20-1, the J gene TRBJ1-2, with D maybe TRBD1 (6 bases). CDR1 DFQATT and CDR2 SNEGSKA come from the germline V gene (reference sequence). The CDR3 consists of 14 residues. Trimming removed 1 base from V and 7 bases from J, with 16 bases in between.

This clonotype was counted many times. The V gene is TRBV29-1, the J gene TRBJ2-3, with unresolved D. Germline V gene sequence: CDR1 SQVTM, CDR2 ANQGSEA. V lost 2 bases and J lost 2, with 11 bases in between. The CDR3 sequence is 14 residues long. CDR3 residues: CSVERAGITDTQYF. CDR3 nucleotides: TGCAGCGTTGAACGGGCAGGAATCACAGATACGCAGTATTTT.